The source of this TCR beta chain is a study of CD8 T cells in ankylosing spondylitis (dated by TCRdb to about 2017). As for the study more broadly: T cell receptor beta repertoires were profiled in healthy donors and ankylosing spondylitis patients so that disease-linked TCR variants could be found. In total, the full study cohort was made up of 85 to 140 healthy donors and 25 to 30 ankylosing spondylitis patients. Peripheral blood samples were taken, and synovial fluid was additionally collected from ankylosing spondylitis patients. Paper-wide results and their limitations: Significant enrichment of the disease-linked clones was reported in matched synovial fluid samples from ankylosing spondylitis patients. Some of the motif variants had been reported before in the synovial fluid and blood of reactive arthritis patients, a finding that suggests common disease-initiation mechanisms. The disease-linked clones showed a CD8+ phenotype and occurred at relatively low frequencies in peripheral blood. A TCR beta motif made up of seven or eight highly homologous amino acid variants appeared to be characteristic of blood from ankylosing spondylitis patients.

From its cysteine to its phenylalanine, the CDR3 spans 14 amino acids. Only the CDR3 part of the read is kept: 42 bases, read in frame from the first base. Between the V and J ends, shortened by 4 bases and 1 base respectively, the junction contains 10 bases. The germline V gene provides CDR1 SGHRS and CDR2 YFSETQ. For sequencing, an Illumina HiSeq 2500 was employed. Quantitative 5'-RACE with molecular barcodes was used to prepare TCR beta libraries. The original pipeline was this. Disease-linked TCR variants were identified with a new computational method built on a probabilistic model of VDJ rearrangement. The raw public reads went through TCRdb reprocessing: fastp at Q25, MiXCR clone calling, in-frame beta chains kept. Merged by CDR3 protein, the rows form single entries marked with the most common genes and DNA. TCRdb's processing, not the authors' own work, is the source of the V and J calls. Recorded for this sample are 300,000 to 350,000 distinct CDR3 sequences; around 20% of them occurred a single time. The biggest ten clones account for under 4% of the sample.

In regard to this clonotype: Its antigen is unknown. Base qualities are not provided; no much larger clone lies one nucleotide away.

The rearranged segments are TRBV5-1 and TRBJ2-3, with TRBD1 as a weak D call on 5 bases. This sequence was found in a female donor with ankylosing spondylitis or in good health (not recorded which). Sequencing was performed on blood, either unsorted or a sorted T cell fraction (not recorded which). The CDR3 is CASSAMTGTDTQYF. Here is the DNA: TGCGCCAGCAGCGCGATGACAGGCACAGATACGCAGTATTTT. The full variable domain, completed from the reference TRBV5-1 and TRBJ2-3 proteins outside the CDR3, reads KAGVTQTPRYLIKTRGQQVTLSCSPISGHRSVSWYQQTPGQGLQFLFEYFSETQRNKGNFPGRFSGRQFSNSRSEMNVSTLELGDSALYLCASSAMTGTDTQYFGPGTRLTVL.